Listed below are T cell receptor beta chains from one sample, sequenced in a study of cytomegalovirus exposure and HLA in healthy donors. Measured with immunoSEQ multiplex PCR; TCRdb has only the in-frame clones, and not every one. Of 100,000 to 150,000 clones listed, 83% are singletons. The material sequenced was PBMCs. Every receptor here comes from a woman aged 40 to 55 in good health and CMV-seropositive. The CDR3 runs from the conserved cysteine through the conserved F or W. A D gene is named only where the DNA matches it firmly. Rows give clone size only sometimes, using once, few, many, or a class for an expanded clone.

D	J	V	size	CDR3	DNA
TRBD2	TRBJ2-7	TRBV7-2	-	CASSITEGLAKDEQYF	TGTGCCAGCAGCATAACAGAAGGACTAGCGAAGGACGAGCAGTACTTC
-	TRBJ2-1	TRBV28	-	CASNGRDEQFF	TGTGCCAGCAACGGCAGGGATGAGCAGTTCTTC
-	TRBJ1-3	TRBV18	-	CASSLKDSRSGNTIYF	TGTGCCAGCTCATTAAAGGACAGCCGCTCTGGAAACACCATATATTTT
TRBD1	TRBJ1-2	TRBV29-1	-	CSVTDRETGYTF	TGCAGCGTTACGGACAGGGAGACTGGCTACACCTTC
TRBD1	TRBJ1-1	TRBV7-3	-	CASSPQGAGTEAFF	TGTGCCAGCAGCCCGCAGGGGGCTGGCACTGAAGCTTTCTTT
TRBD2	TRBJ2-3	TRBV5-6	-	CASSLGIRASGFVDTQYF	TGTGCCAGCAGCTTGGGGATTCGGGCTAGCGGGTTTGTGGATACGCAGTATTTT
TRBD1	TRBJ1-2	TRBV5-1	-	CASSFRGHDYGYTF	TGCGCCAGCAGCTTCAGGGGGCACGACTATGGCTACACCTTC
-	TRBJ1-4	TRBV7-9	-	CASSPPWAQGTNEKLFF	TGTGCCAGCAGCCCCCCCTGGGCCCAGGGAACTAATGAAAAACTGTTTTTT
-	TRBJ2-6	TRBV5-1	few	CASSPQGIGAGANVLTF	TGCGCCAGCAGCCCACAGGGTATTGGTGCTGGGGCCAACGTCCTGACTTTC
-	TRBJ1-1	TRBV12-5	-	CASGLTQVEAFF	TGTGCTAGTGGTTTGACACAGGTCGAAGCTTTCTTT
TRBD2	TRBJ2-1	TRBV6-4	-	CASSPLPASGRSTEQFF	TGTGCCAGCAGCCCTCTCCCGGCTAGCGGGAGATCTACTGAGCAGTTCTTC
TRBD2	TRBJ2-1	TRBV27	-	CASTGAGAPYNEQFF	TGTGCCAGCACCGGAGCGGGAGCTCCCTACAATGAGCAGTTCTTC
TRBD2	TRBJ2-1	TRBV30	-	CASLAGDNEQFF	TGTGCGTCACTAGCGGGAGACAATGAGCAGTTCTTC
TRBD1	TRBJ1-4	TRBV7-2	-	CASSSHRGKGEKLFF	TGTGCCAGCAGCTCTCACAGGGGGAAAGGAGAAAAACTGTTTTTT
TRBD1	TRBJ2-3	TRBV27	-	CASSLGQGSTDTQYF	TGTGCCAGCAGTCTGGGACAGGGTAGCACAGATACGCAGTATTTT
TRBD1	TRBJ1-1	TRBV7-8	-	CASSLGQGRTEAFF	TGTGCCAGCAGCCTCGGACAGGGAAGGACTGAAGCTTTCTTT
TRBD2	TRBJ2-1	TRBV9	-	CASSISGSGLDEQFF	TGTGCCAGCAGCATTAGCGGGAGTGGTTTGGATGAGCAGTTCTTC
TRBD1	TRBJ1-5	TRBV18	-	CASSPKPGGNQPQHF	TGTGCCAGCTCACCGAAACCAGGGGGTAATCAGCCCCAGCATTTT
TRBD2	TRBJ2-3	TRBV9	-	CASSVEGSGGDTQYF	TGTGCCAGCAGCGTAGAGGGTAGCGGGGGAGATACGCAGTATTTT
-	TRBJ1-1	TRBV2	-	CASSAGVVGTEAFF	TGTGCCAGCAGCGCAGGGGTCGTGGGCACTGAAGCTTTCTTT
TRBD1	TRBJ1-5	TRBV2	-	CASSGGQGIPQHF	TGTGCCAGCAGTGGGGGACAGGGTATTCCCCAGCATTTT
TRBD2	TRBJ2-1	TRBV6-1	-	CASIGTSGGGRQFF	TGTGCCAGCATCGGGACTAGCGGAGGGGGCCGGCAGTTCTTC
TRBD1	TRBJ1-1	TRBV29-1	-	CSDRGNTEAFF	TGCAGTGACAGGGGAAACACTGAAGCTTTCTTT
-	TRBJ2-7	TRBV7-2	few	CASSSLNVHHEQYF	TGTGCCAGCAGCTCACTTAACGTTCACCACGAGCAGTACTTC
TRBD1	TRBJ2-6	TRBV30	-	CAWSLGQGNGANVLTF	TGTGCCTGGAGCCTGGGACAGGGGAACGGGGCCAACGTCCTGACTTTC
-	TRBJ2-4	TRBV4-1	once	CASRGSKNIQYF	TGCGCCAGCAGAGGGAGCAAAAACATTCAGTACTTC
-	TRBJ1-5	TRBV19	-	CASSIGFSNQPQHF	TGTGCCAGTAGTATCGGGTTCAGCAATCAGCCCCAGCATTTT
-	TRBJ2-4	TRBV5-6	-	CASSLSLAHDIQYF	TGTGCCAGCAGCTTGTCGCTAGCACATGACATTCAGTACTTC
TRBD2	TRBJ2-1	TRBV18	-	CASSPKSGTLYNEQFF	TGTGCCAGCTCACCGAAAAGCGGGACCCTATACAATGAGCAGTTCTTC
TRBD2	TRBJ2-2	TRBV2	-	CASSELPAGVTGELFF	TGTGCCAGCAGTGAACTGCCAGCGGGGGTCACCGGGGAGCTGTTTTTT
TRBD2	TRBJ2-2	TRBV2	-	CASSAGLAGTNTGELFF	TGTGCCAGCAGCGCCGGACTAGCGGGAACAAACACCGGGGAGCTGTTTTTT
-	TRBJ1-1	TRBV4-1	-	CASSLNRAHTEAFF	TGCGCCAGCAGCCTGAACAGGGCGCACACTGAAGCTTTCTTT
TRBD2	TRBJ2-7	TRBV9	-	CASSVDSLAGTYEQYF	TGTGCCAGCAGCGTAGATAGCCTAGCGGGGACCTACGAGCAGTACTTC
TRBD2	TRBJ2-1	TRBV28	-	CASSLSRRGDEQFF	TGTGCCAGCAGTTTATCCCGTCGGGGGGATGAGCAGTTCTTC
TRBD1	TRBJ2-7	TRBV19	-	CASSLRDRGLVEQYF	TGTGCCAGTAGCCTCCGGGACAGGGGCCTCGTCGAGCAGTACTTC
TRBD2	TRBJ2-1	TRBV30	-	CAWSGSGSGLVYNEQFF	TGTGCCTGGAGTGGATCAGGCTCAGGACTAGTATACAATGAGCAGTTCTTC
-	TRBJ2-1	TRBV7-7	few	CASSLAVENEQFF	TGTGCTAGCAGCTTAGCGGTGGAGAATGAGCAGTTCTTC
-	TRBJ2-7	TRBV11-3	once	CASSLGGSREQYF	TGTGCCAGCAGCTTAGGAGGGAGCCGCGAGCAGTACTTC
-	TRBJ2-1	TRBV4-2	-	CASSPGIDLFF	TGTGCCAGCAGCCCCGGGATAGATCTCTTCTTC
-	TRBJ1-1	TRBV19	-	CATLTRDIGAGKPEAFF	TGTGCCACTTTGACCCGGGACATCGGGGCCGGCAAACCTGAAGCTTTCTTT
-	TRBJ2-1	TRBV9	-	CASSPGPALGAYNEQFF	TGTGCCAGCAGCCCTGGACCCGCTCTGGGGGCATACAATGAGCAGTTCTTC
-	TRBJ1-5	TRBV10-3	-	CAISESVYSNQPQHF	TGTGCCATCAGTGAATCCGTCTATAGCAATCAGCCCCAGCATTTT
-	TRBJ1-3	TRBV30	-	CAQRDIYFPNTIYF	TGTGCCCAAAGGGACATCTACTTCCCGAACACCATATATTTT
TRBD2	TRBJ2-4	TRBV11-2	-	CASSPRREFSNIQYF	TGTGCCAGCAGCCCCCGGCGGGAGTTTTCTAACATTCAGTACTTC
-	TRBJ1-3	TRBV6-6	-	CASSYQGSSGNTIYF	TGTGCCAGCAGTTACCAGGGGAGCTCTGGAAACACCATATATTTT
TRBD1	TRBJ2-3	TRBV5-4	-	CASSGTTGALGDTQYF	TGTGCCAGCAGCGGAACTACAGGGGCCCTAGGCGATACGCAGTATTTT
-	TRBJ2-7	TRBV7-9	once	CASSSRVQGEQYF	TGTGCCAGCAGCTCAAGGGTGCAGGGCGAGCAGTACTTC
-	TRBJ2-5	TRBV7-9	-	CASSLLREQETQYF	TGTGCCAGCAGCTTACTCCGGGAACAAGAGACCCAGTACTTC
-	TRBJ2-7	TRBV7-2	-	CASSFTGDGEQYF	TGTGCCAGCAGCTTTACGGGAGACGGCGAGCAGTACTTC
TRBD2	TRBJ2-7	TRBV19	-	CASSWSTVSGITYEQYF	TGTGCCAGTAGTTGGAGTACAGTCAGCGGGATAACCTACGAGCAGTACTTC
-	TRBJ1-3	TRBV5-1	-	CASSVQGSGNTIYF	TGCGCCAGCAGTGTTCAGGGATCCGGAAACACCATATATTTT
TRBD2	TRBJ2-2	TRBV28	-	CASSPSGLAGVITGELFF	TGTGCCAGCAGCCCAAGCGGGCTAGCGGGGGTAATCACCGGGGAGCTGTTTTTT
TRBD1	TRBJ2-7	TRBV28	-	CASSFRDRAGYEQYF	TGTGCCAGCAGTTTCCGGGACAGGGCAGGGTACGAGCAGTACTTC
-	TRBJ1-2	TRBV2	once	CASVPLPTANYGYTF	TGTGCCAGCGTCCCTCTCCCGACAGCAAACTATGGCTACACCTTC